The rows below give T cell receptor beta chains drawn from one sample of a study of sequential checkpoint blockade in melanoma. Sequencing used immunoSEQ multiplex PCR; TCRdb keeps in-frame clones, though not all of them. Of about 9,900 clones in the sample, around 71% were seen once. The specimen comprised CD8+ T cells sorted from blood (inferred from file names), sampled from a patient given nivolumab and ipilimumab in sequence. Receptors originate from a human donor with melanoma. Each CDR3 is given with its conserved first and last residue. A D gene is named only where the DNA matches it firmly. Not all rows give a size; the values are once, few, many and, for expanded clones, a class.

TRBV27	TRBJ2-2	.	TRBD2	TGTGCCAGCAGTTTATCGAGGGTAGCGGGAGCCGGGGAGCTGTTTTTT	CASSLSRVAGAGELFF
TRBV5-4	TRBJ2-7	.	.	TGTGCCAGCAGCTTGCTCGGGGGACGCGAGCAGTACTTC	CASSLLGGREQYF
TRBV7-4	TRBJ2-7	few	.	TGTGCCAGCACCCCGGAGGACAGCTCCTACGAGCAGTACTTC	CASTPEDSSYEQYF
TRBV4-2	TRBJ2-1	.	TRBD2	TGTGCCAGCAGCCAGGTTACTAGCGGGAGGGAGGGCGATGAGCAGTTCTTC	CASSQVTSGREGDEQFF
TRBV30	TRBJ1-5	.	.	TGTGCCTGGAGTACGGAGGACAGTGGGTTCGGTCAGCCCCAGCATTTT	CAWSTEDSGFGQPQHF
TRBV30	TRBJ2-7	.	.	TGTGCCTGGAGTGTTGGGCAGGGGTTTAGCGAGCAGTACTTC	CAWSVGQGFSEQYF
TRBV7-9	TRBJ1-2	.	.	TGTGCCAGCAGCCCCGGGAACAGCCCGGATGGCTACACCTTC	CASSPGNSPDGYTF
TRBV6-6	TRBJ2-3	once	TRBD1	TGTGCCAGCAGTCATCCGACAGGGAACACAGATACGCAGTATTTT	CASSHPTGNTDTQYF
TRBV5-4	TRBJ1-2	.	.	TGTGCCAGCAGCTTGGCCTCGTGGCGGACATCCTATGGCTACACCTTC	CASSLASWRTSYGYTF
TRBV7-2	TRBJ1-1	.	.	TGTGCCAGCAGCTATACAGAGAACACTGAAGCTTTCTTT	CASSYTENTEAFF